This TCR beta chain comes out of a study of CD8 T cells in ankylosing spondylitis. General study results and limits: Ankylosing spondylitis blood appeared to carry a characteristic TCR beta motif of roughly eight highly homologous variants. In reactive arthritis synovial fluid and blood, some motif variants had been reported before. Disease-linked clones displayed a CD8+ phenotype and appeared relatively rarely in peripheral blood.

The CDR3 runs 13 residues. The V end lost 5 bases, the J end lost 4 bases, and 13 bases lay between the germline ends. Per the germline V gene, CDR1 is DFQATT and CDR2 is SNEGSKA (reference sequence). A single record per CDR3 protein comes from TCRdb applying MiXCR to the 5' RACE reads. The sample lists 700,000 to 850,000 distinct CDR3 sequences, over 9.5% seen once, with around 0.51% in the top ten. This clonotype was observed a few times. Its antigen is still unknown. Sequencing input: blood, either unsorted or a sorted T cell fraction (not recorded which). This chain links TRBV20-1 with TRBJ2-3; perhaps TRBD1 as D (6 bases). The clonotype originates from a male donor with ankylosing spondylitis. CDR3 sequence: CSASRGRSDTQYF. For the CDR3, the DNA is TGCAGTGCTTCCAGGGGCAGGTCAGATACGCAGTATTTT.